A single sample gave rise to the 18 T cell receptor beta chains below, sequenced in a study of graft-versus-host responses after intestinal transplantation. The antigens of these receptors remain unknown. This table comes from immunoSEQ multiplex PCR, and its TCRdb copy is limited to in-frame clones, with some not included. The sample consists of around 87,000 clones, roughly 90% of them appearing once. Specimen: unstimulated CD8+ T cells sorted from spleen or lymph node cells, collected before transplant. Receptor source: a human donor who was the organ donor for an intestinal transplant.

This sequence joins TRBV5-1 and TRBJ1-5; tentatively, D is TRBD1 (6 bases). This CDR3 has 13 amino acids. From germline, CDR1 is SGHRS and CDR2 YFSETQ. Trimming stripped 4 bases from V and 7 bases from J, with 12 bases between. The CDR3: CASSITGLQPQHF. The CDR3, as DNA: TGCGCCAGCAGCATCACAGGGTTACAGCCCCAGCATTTT.

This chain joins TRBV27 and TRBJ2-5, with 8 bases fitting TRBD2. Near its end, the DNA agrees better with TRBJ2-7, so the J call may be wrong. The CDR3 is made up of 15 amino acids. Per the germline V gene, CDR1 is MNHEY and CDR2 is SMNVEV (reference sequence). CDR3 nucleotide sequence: TGTGCCAGCAGCTCTATTAGCGGGGCGACTTACGAGCAGTACTTC. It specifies CASSSISGATYEQYF.

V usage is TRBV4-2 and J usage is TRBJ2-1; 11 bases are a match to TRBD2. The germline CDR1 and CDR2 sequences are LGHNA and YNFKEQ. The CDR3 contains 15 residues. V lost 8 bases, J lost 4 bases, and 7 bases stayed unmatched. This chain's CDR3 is CASQDSGGAYNEQFF. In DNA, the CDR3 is TGTGCCAGCCAGGATAGCGGGGGGGCTTACAATGAGCAGTTCTTC.

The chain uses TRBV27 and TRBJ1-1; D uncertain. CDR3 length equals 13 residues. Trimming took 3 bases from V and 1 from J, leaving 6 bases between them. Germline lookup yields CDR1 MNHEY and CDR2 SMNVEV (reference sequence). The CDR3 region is CASSFLRNTEAFF. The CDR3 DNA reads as TGTGCCAGCAGTTTTTTGCGGAACACTGAAGCTTTCTTT.

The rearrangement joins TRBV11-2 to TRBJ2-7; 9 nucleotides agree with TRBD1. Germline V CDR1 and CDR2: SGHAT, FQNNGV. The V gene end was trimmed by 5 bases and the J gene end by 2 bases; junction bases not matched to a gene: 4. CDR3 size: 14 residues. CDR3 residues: CASSQTGGPYEQYF. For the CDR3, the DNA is TGTGCCAGCAGCCAGACAGGGGGTCCCTACGAGCAGTACTTC. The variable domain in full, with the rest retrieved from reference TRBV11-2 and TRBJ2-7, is EAGVAQSPRYKIIEKRQSVAFWCNPISGHATLYWYQQILGQGPKLLIQFQNNGVVDDSQLPKDRFSAERLKGVDSTLKIQPAKLEDSAVYLCASSQTGGPYEQYFGPGTRLTVT.

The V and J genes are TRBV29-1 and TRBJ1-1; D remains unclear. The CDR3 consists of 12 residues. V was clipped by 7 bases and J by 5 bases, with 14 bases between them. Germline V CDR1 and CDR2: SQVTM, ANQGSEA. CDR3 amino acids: CSGTREGTEAFF. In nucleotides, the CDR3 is TGCAGCGGAACGAGGGAAGGGACTGAAGCTTTCTTT.

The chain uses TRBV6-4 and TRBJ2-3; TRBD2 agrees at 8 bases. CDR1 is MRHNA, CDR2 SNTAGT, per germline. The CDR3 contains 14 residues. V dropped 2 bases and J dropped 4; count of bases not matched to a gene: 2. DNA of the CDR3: TGTGCCAGCAGTGACACTAGCGGTGCAGATACGCAGTATTTT. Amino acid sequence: CASSDTSGADTQYF.

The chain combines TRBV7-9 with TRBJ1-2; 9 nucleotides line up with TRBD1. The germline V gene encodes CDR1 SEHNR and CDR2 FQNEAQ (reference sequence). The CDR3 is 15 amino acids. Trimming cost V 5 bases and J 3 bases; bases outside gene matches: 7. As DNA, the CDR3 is TGTGCCAGCAGCCCCCGGGACAGGGTGGACTATGGCTACACCTTC. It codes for CASSPRDRVDYGYTF. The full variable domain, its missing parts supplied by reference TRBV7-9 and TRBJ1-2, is DTGVSQNPRHKITKRGQNVTFRCDPISEHNRLYWYRQTLGQGPEFLTYFQNEAQLEKSRLLSDRFSAERPKGSFSTLEIQRTEQGDSAMYLCASSPRDRVDYGYTFGSGTRLTVV.

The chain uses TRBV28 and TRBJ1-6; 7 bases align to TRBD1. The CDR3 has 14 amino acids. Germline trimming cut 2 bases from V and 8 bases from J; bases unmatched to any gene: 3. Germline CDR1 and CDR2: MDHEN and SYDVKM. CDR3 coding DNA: TGTGCCAGCAGTTTAGGGGACAGATATTCACCCCTCCACTTT. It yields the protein CASSLGDRYSPLHF.

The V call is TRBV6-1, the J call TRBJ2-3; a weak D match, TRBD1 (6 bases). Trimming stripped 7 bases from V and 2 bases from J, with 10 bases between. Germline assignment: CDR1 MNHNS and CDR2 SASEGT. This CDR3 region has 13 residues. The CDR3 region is CASNQGLTDTQYF. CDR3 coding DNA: TGTGCCAGCAATCAGGGGCTCACAGATACGCAGTATTTT.

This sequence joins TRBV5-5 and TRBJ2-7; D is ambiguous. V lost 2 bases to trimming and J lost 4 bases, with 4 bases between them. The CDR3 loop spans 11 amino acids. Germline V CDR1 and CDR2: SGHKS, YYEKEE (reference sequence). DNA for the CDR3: TGTGCCAGCAGCTTTTATTACGAGCAGTACTTC. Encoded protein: CASSFYYEQYF. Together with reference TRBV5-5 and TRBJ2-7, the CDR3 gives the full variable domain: DAGVTQSPTHLIKTRGQQVTLRCSPISGHKSVSWYQQVLGQGPQFIFQYYEKEERGRGNFPDRFSARQFPNYSSELNVNALLLGDSALYLCASSFYYEQYFGPGTRLTVT.

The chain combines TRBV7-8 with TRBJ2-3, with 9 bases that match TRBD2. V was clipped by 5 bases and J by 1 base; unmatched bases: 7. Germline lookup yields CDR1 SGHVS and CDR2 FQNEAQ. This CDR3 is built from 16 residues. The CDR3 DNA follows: TGTGCCAGCAGCCCCCTGCGGGGGGGCGGCACAGATACGCAGTATTTT. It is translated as CASSPLRGGGTDTQYF. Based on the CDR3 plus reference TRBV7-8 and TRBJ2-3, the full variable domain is GAGVSQSPRYKVAKRGQDVALRCDPISGHVSLFWYQQALGQGPEFLTYFQNEAQLDKSGLPSDRFFAERPEGSVSTLKIQRTQQEDSAVYLCASSPLRGGGTDTQYFGPGTRLTVL.

The CDR3 sequence: CASSLVAGGYNEQFF. The CDR3 region has the DNA TGTGCCAGCAGTTTAGTAGCGGGGGGTTACAATGAGCAGTTCTTC. The chain combines TRBV27 with TRBJ2-1; TRBD2 aligns across 10 bases. The germline V gene has CDR1 MNHEY and CDR2 SMNVEV (reference sequence). The ends lost 2 bases at V and 4 bases at J; junction bases unmatched: 2. The CDR3 is made up of 15 amino acids.

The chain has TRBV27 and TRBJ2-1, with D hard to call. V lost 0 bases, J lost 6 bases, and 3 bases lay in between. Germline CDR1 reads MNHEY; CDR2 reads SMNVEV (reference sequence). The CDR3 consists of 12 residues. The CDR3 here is CASSLSSNEQFF. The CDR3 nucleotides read TGTGCCAGCAGTTTATCTAGCAATGAGCAGTTCTTC.

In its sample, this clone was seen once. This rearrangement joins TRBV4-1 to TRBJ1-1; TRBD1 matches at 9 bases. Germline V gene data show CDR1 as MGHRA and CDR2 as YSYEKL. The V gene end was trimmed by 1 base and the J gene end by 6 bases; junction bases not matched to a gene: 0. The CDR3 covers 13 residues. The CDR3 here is CASSQGQGAEAFF. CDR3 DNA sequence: TGCGCCAGCAGCCAAGGACAGGGGGCTGAAGCTTTCTTT.

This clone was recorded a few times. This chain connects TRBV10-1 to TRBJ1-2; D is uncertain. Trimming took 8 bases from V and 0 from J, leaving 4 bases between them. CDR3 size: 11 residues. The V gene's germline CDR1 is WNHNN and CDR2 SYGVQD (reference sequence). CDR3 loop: CASSPNYGYTF. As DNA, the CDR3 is TGCGCCAGCTCTCCTAACTATGGCTACACCTTC.

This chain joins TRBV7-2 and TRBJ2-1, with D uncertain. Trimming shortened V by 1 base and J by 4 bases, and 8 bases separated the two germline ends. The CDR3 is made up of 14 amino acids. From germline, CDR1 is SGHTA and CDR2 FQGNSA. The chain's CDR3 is CASSLDETYNEQFF. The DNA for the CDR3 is TGTGCCAGCAGCTTAGATGAGACTTACAATGAGCAGTTCTTC. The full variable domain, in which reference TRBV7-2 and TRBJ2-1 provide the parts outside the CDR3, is GAGVSQSPSNKVTEKGKDVELRCDPISGHTALYWYRQSLGQGLEFLIYFQGNSAPDKSGLPSDRFSAERTGGSVSTLTIQRTQQEDSAVYLCASSLDETYNEQFFGPGTRLTVL.

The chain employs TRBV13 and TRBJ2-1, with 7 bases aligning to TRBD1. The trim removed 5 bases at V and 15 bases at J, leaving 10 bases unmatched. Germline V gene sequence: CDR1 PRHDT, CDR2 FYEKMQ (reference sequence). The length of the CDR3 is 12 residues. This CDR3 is CASSPSGTVAFF. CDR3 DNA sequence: TGTGCCAGCAGCCCCTCCGGGACAGTTGCGTTCTTC.